This TCR beta chain was recorded in a study of identical twins (dated by TCRdb to 2015 to 2016). Turning to the overall study: To test whether fetal clonotypes persist, this study deep-sequenced TCR alpha and beta repertoires from monozygotic twins, from unrelated adults of various ages, and from cord blood. Replicate twin experiments were performed at different times using different library preparation protocols to rule out contamination.

The V and J ends are trimmed by 4 bases and 0 bases, leaving 11 bases between them. CDR1 and CDR2 are read off the germline V gene as MDHEN and SYDVKM. The CDR3 holds 15 amino acids from the cysteine to the phenylalanine. The DNA shown is the 45-base CDR3, in frame from base 1. This clonotype was observed many times. The specificity of this receptor is unknown. Qualities for individual bases were not recorded, and no much larger clone is one base off. The library was produced with 5' RACE. The run used an Illumina HiSeq 2000. A universal primer binding site was added through template switching, and the final cDNA carried a unique molecular identifier so that TCR cDNA molecules could be counted accurately. First-strand cDNA for TCR alpha and beta chains was synthesized from specific primers in the conserved constant-segment region. To control for contamination, every cDNA library carried two barcodes: a SMART-Mk sample barcode plus Illumina barcodes. TruSeq adapter sequences along with Illumina sample barcodes were introduced in two successive PCR steps. Sequencing of the TCR alpha and beta cDNA libraries was done on the Illumina HiSeq platform using custom primers. On the study's bioinformatics: Unique molecular identifiers were extracted from raw reads with MiGEC, and CDR3 positions were determined with MiXCR. Recombination models were inferred per individual with the repgenHMM and IGoR tools using an EM algorithm. Shared clonotypes were analyzed with the tcR package in R, and sharing was normalized by the product of cloneset sizes. Out-of-frame nonproductive sequences were analyzed to study raw recombination free of thymic and clonal selection effects. The public reads were reanalyzed by TCRdb: fastp trimming at Q25, MiXCR alignment, in-frame beta chains only. Identical CDR3 proteins give one entry, which carries the most common genes and DNA. What appears here as the V and J calls and clone size reflects TCRdb's work, not the paper's. The sample table records approximately 670,000 distinct CDR3 sequences; less than 7% of these occur just once. Roughly 1.6% of the sample lies in the top ten.

Every donor was a healthy Caucasian. The researchers also sequenced three unrelated adults who were not twins: a male aged 18 to 30, a male aged 50 to 59, and a female aged 50 to 59. Miltenyi CD45RO+ enrichment and human naive T-cell isolation kits were used to isolate memory (CD45RO+) and naive T cells from PBMC. Paper-wide results and their limitations: In monozygotic twins, out-of-frame TCR alpha sharing was systematically underestimated by recombination models, although the models agreed with sharing between unrelated individuals. Because the same donors could not be followed over many years, conclusions were based on cross-sectional statistical analysis. Abundant cord blood beta clonotypes had fewer insertions, young adult naive repertoires showed a similar but weaker trend, and memory repertoires showed no such trend. In beta out-of-frame sequences, excess twin sharing was weaker, because having fewer shared sequences lowered the signal-to-noise ratio. Invariant T cells such as MAIT and iNKT could partly confound zero-insertion analyses, although diverse VJ usage argued against such confounding for most clonotypes. Out-of-frame TCR alpha sequences shared between twins showed an excess of low generation-probability sequences compared with coincidental sharing between unrelated individuals.

Sample: naive T cells sorted from blood. Explained via the paper, the cell subset or site label denotes: cells isolated with a human naive T-cell isolation kit. The rearranged chain carries TRBV28 and TRBJ2-3, with the D segment identity uncertain. This clonotype was obtained from a man between 18 and 29 years old in good health. DNA sequence: TGTGCCAGCAGTTATTTTGCGGAAAGCACAGATACGCAGTATTTT. Protein translation: CASSYFAESTDTQYF.